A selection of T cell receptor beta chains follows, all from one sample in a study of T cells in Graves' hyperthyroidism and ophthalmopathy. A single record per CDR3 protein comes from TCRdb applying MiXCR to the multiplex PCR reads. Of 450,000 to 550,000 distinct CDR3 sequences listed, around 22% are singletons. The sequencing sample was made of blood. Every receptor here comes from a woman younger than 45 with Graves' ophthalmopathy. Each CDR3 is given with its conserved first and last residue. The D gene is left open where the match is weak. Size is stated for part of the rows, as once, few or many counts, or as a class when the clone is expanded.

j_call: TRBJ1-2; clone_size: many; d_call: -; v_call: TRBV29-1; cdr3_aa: CSVLVDYGYTF
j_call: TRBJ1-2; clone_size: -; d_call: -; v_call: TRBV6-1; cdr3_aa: CASSGEQGGYGYTF
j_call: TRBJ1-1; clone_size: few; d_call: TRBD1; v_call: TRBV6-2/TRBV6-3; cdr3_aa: CASRPGGSDTEAFF
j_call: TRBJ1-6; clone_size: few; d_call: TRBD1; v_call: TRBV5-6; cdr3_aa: CASSTGVSPLHF
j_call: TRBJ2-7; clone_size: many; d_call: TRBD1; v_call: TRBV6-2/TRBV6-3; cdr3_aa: CASSIRTGGGSSVHEQYF
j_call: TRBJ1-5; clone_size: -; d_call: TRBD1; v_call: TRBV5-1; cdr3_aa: CASAVGQGGNQPQHF
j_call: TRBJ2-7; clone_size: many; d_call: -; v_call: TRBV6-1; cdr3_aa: CASSRSGLYEQYF
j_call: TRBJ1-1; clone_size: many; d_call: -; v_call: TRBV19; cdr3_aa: CASSFTRENTEAFF
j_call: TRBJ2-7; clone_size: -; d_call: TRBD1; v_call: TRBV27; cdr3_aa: CASSLGGQGASEQYF
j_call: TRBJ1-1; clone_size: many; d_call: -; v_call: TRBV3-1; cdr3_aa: CASSQADRKAFF
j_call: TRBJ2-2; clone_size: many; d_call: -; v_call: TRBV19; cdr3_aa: CASSIHGGNTGELFF